One sample yielded the 7 T cell receptor beta chains listed below, sequenced in a study of beta chain features in type 1 diabetes. The whole isolated RNA underwent reverse transcription, so sequencing captured expressed TCRB transcripts. Sequencing was performed with immunoSEQ multiplex PCR; in TCRdb, only in-frame clones are kept and a portion is missing. The table lists roughly 300,000 clones, 6.5% to 10% of them singletons. Input material: central memory CD4+ T cells from blood. The receptors come from a young woman in good health.

The V gene is TRBV15, the J gene TRBJ2-2, with 7 bases matching TRBD1. The CDR3 totals 17 residues. The V gene's germline CDR1 is LNHNV and CDR2 YYDKDF (reference sequence). V lost 5 bases to trimming and J lost 6 bases; unmatched junction nucleotides: 15. The CDR3 DNA is TGTGCCACCAGCCGTCCCCGACAGGGAGTATTGGCCGGGGAGCTGTTTTTT. As protein: CATSRPRQGVLAGELFF.

This clone was observed many times. The J gene is TRBJ2-1, the V gene TRBV28, with D hard to call. Trimming left V 7 bases short and J 9 bases short, with 19 bases between. This CDR3 contains 14 residues. Germline-derived CDR1 and CDR2 are MDHEN and SYDVKM. The CDR3 nucleotides read TGTGCCAGCACCGATCCCGGAAGAACCAGTGAGCAGTTCTTC. It yields the protein CASTDPGRTSEQFF.

The chain combines TRBV6-5 with TRBJ1-1; D remains ambiguous. Between the trimmed V and J ends, which lost 2 bases and 1 base, there was a span of 8 bases. The CDR3 covers 14 residues. Germline CDR1 and CDR2: MNHEY and SVGAGI. CDR3 protein: CASSYATRNTEAFF. The CDR3 DNA reads TGTGCCAGCAGTTACGCCACAAGGAACACTGAAGCTTTCTTT.

The chain couples TRBV4-3 to TRBJ2-7; the match to TRBD2 covers 7 bases. With V trimmed by 4 bases and J by 4 bases, 4 bases remained unmatched. CDR3 length: 13 amino acids. CDR1 LGHNA and CDR2 YSLEER come from the germline V gene. The CDR3 nucleotides are TGCGCCAGCAGCCGAGTACTAGCGTACGAGCAGTACTTC. Translating it yields CASSRVLAYEQYF.

The sample holds a few counts of this clone. Other DNA sequences from this sample encode an identical CDR3 as well. The genes are TRBV9 and TRBJ2-3; D unresolved. The CDR3 runs 14 residues. The V gene lost 0 bases and the J gene lost 0 bases, with 5 bases spanning the gap. Germline V CDR1 and CDR2: SGDLS, YYNGEE. This chain's CDR3 is CASSVARSTDTQYF. The CDR3, as DNA: TGTGCCAGCAGCGTAGCTCGGAGCACAGATACGCAGTATTTT.

CDR3 residues: CASSYREGEEAFF. The CDR3 bases are TGTGCCAGCAGTTACAGGGAAGGGGAAGAAGCTTTCTTT. The V call is TRBV27, the J call TRBJ1-1; tentative D call: TRBD1 (6 bases). The CDR3 is made up of 13 amino acids. V lost 4 bases to trimming and J lost 8 bases, with 14 bases between them. Germline V gene sequence: CDR1 MNHEY, CDR2 SMNVEV (reference sequence).

This clone came up a few times. V gene TRBV7-2 combines with J gene TRBJ2-1; TRBD2 matches at 7 bases. The germline CDR1 and CDR2 sequences are SGHTA and FQGNSA. Trimming at V came to 2 bases and at J to 10 bases, leaving 5 bases not matched to a gene. The CDR3 is 13 residues long. CDR3 in DNA: TGTGCCAGCAGCTTATCGCGGGAGTTGGAGCAGTTCTTC. Protein sequence: CASSLSRELEQFF. Full variable domain (missing parts from reference TRBV7-2 and TRBJ2-1): GAGVSQSPSNKVTEKGKDVELRCDPISGHTALYWYRQSLGQGLEFLIYFQGNSAPDKSGLPSDRFSAERTGGSVSTLTIQRTQQEDSAVYLCASSLSRELEQFFGPGTRLTVL.